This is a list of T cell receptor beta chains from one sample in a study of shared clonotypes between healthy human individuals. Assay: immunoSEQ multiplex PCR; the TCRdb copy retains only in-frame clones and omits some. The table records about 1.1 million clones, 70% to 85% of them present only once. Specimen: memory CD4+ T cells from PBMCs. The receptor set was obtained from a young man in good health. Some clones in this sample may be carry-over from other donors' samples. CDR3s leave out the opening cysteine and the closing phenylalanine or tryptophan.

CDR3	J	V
ATSRDDTRGQPQH	TRBJ1-5	TRBV15
ASSSGTAQETQY	TRBJ2-5	TRBV28
ASSKLDRTPPEQY	TRBJ2-7	TRBV19
ASSVAGAFGYT	TRBJ1-2	TRBV5-1
ASRGSGDEAF	TRBJ1-1	TRBV28
ASSPLTSGRDTGELF	TRBJ2-2	TRBV4-1
ASSVVTPQETQY	TRBJ2-5	TRBV10-2
ASSSDFSGGYEQY	TRBJ2-7	TRBV6-6
ASRNTGTYQPQH	TRBJ1-5	TRBV28
ASSIRESQPQH	TRBJ1-5	TRBV19
AWTGASSGANVLT	TRBJ2-6	TRBV30
ASSTVIGRETQY	TRBJ2-5	TRBV2
ATSSRQGAWGYT	TRBJ1-2	TRBV15
ASSWGQSYGYT	TRBJ1-2	TRBV5-5
SVGAENQPQH	TRBJ1-5	TRBV29-1
ASRQPGTGFTEAF	TRBJ1-1	TRBV5-4
ASSEPWGVTEAF	TRBJ1-1	TRBV2
SARRRDSMNTEAF	TRBJ1-1	TRBV29-1
ASTPLGTGINTGELF	TRBJ2-2	TRBV5-5
ASSPGADRGWRAF	TRBJ1-1	TRBV4-1